Listed here are 8 T cell receptor beta chains from one sample, sequenced in a study of patients and donors after allogeneic stem cell transplantation. TCRdb reprocessed the RT-PCR reads with MiXCR, giving one entry per CDR3 protein. The sample includes roughly 200,000 distinct CDR3 sequences, around 41% seen only once; the top ten take around a tenth. Material: blood, either unsorted or a sorted T cell fraction (not recorded which). Receptors originate from a human donor who was either an allogeneic HSCT recipient or a stem cell or donor lymphocyte infusion donor (not recorded which). It is not recorded whose cells these are; they may come from a transplant donor.

This clonotype appeared a few times. V is TRBV29-1 and J is TRBJ1-6; weak D call: TRBD1 (5 bases). V shed 4 bases and J shed 6 bases, with 10 bases lying between them. Germline V gene lookup returns CDR1 SQVTM and CDR2 ANQGSEA. CDR3 length: 13 residues. CDR3 DNA sequence: TGCAGCGTTGGACAGTCTTTTAATTCACCCCTCCACTTT. Protein sequence: CSVGQSFNSPLHF.

This clonotype showed up just a few times. The V and J genes are TRBV6-2 or TRBV6-3 and TRBJ2-1; no reliable D call. Germline V gene lookup returns CDR1 MNHEY and CDR2 SVGEGT. The CDR3 length is 11 residues. V lost 8 bases, J lost 7 bases, and 9 bases lay in between. The CDR3 spells CASGRINEQFF. The CDR3 nucleotides are TGTGCCAGCGGCCGTATTAATGAGCAGTTCTTC.

In this sample, this clonotype turned up a few times. The J gene is TRBJ1-1, the V gene TRBV18; 8 bases match TRBD1. Germline CDR1 and CDR2: KGHSH and LQKENI. With V trimmed by 3 bases and J by 4 bases, 7 bases remained unmatched. This CDR3 has 15 residues. CDR3: CASSPQPGGRTEAFF. The CDR3 coding sequence is TGTGCCAGCTCACCTCAACCAGGGGGCCGCACTGAAGCTTTCTTT.

The rearrangement links TRBV12-3 or TRBV12-4 to TRBJ2-3; 7 bases map to TRBD1. Trimming cost V 6 bases and J 0 bases; bases outside gene matches: 6. CDR3 length: 15 amino acids. CDR3 region: CASSRRQGSTDTQYF. CDR3 in DNA: TGTGCCAGCAGCCGACGACAGGGAAGCACAGATACGCAGTATTTT.

CDR3 protein: CASSFSTGVTEAFF. The CDR3 DNA sequence: TGTGCCAGCAGTTTTTCGACAGGGGTAACTGAAGCTTTCTTT. V is TRBV27 and J is TRBJ1-1; 8 nucleotides align to TRBD1. V was clipped by 3 bases and J by 5 bases; unmatched bases: 5. The CDR3 has 14 residues. Germline assignment: CDR1 MNHEY and CDR2 SMNVEV (reference sequence).

This clonotype showed up many times. The V gene is TRBV20-1, the J gene TRBJ1-1; tentative D call: TRBD1 (5 bases). This CDR3 is built from 14 residues. The germline V gene encodes CDR1 DFQATT and CDR2 SNEGSKA (reference sequence). Trimming left V 6 bases short and J 4 bases short, with 18 bases between. CDR3: CSALPRGRITEAFF. CDR3 in DNA: TGCAGTGCCTTACCACGGGGACGCATCACTGAAGCTTTCTTT.

The J gene is TRBJ1-4, the V gene TRBV11-2; TRBD1 is a possible D gene (5 bases). CDR3 length: 14 amino acids. Germline loops: CDR1 SGHAT, CDR2 FQNNGV. Trimming pared 1 base from V and 8 bases from J, leaving 11 bases between. The CDR3 DNA is TGTGCCAGCAGCTTAGCGACAGTAACCGAAAAACTGTTTTTT. Translated, it gives CASSLATVTEKLFF.

The chain uses TRBV28 and TRBJ1-2; tentative D call: TRBD1 (6 bases). V lost 5 bases, J lost 6 bases, and 13 bases lay in between. This CDR3 is built from 13 residues. Germline V gives CDR1 MDHEN, CDR2 SYDVKM. As DNA, the CDR3 is TGTGCCAGCAGTAAACAGGGAAAGGATGGCTACACCTTC. Amino acids: CASSKQGKDGYTF.